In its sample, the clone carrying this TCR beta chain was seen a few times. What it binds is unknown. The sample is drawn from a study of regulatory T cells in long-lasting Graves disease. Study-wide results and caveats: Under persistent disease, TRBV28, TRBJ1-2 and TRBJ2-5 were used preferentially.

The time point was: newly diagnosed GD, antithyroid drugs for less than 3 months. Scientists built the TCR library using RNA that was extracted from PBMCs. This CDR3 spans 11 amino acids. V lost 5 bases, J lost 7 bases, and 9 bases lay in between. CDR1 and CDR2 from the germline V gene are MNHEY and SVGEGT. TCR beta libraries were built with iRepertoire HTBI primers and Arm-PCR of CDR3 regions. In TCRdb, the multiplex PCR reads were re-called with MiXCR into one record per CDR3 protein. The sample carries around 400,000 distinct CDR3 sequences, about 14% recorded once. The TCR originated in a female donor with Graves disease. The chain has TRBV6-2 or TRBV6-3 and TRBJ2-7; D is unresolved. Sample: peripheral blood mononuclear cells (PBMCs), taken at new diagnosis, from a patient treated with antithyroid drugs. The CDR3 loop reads CASSPPGEQYF. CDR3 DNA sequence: TGTGCCAGCAGTCCCCCCGGAGAGCAGTACTTC.